What follows describes a single T cell receptor (beta chain). Its antigen is not known. This sample stems from a study of lymphopenia after photon versus proton radiotherapy. Generated by immunoSEQ multiplex PCR, the TCRdb table keeps only in-frame clones and is missing some. This sample yields around 23,000 clones, of which over 80% are seen a single time; approximately 18% belongs to the top ten. Broader study findings: Proton therapy kept repertoires fairly stable, unlike photons, which gained effector/memory cells. Better survival with proton therapy was suggested as possible, not demonstrated. Post-nadir TCR diversity decline inversely tracked overall survival among those who died.

Per germline, CDR1 MNHEY and CDR2 SMNVEV (reference sequence). This CDR3 region has 15 residues. V lost 8 bases and J 3 bases, leaving 17 bases between the germline ends. The chain joins TRBV27 to TRBJ2-1; D might be TRBD2 (6 bases). The receptor's source is a man in his fifties with gastric cancer. The sample consisted of peripheral blood, taken from a patient treated with photon-based radiotherapy. The CDR3: CASAWGVPLYNEQFF. The DNA of the CDR3 is TGTGCCAGCGCCTGGGGGGTCCCCCTCTACAATGAGCAGTTCTTC.